The present T cell receptor beta chain was sequenced within a study of CD8+CD57+ T cells in acquired aplastic anemia. Across the whole study: Mean DNA quantity obtained from sorted CD4+ and CD8+ cells was 3 to 4 ug.

Template material for TCR beta VDJ and CDR3 profiling consisted of genomic DNA. Via MiXCR, TCRdb re-called the reads, giving one row per CDR3 protein. The sample lists roughly 160,000 distinct CDR3 sequences, 71% occurring once. The germline V and J ends were trimmed by 3 bases and 3 bases, with 18 bases remaining between them. CDR1 DFQATT and CDR2 SNEGSKA come from the germline V gene (reference sequence). The CDR3 loop spans 15 amino acids. CD8+CD57+ cell expansion had been shown by flow cytometry in patients chosen for sequencing. In all patients, the disease was severe acquired aplastic anemia. The gene calls are TRBV20-1 and TRBJ2-7; the D call may be TRBD1 or TRBD2 (6 bases each). Sequenced input: sorted CD4+, CD8+, or CD8+CD57+ T cells (not recorded which) from PBMCs. The receptor was isolated from a human donor with aplastic anemia. As DNA, the CDR3 is TGCAGTGCTAGCTCTGGGGCGGGACAAGGCTACGAGCAGTACTTC. This sequence encodes CSASSGAGQGYEQYF.